The 25 T cell receptor beta chains listed next were all sequenced from one sample in a study of memory CD4+ T cells and cytomegalovirus serostatus. Single viable CD3+CD4+CD8-CD45RO+ cells were sorted as the memory CD4+ T cells. Sequencing was performed with immunoSEQ multiplex PCR; in TCRdb, only in-frame clones are kept and a portion is missing. Of around 50,000 clones in the sample, around 82% were seen once. What was sequenced was memory CD4+ T cells from blood. These receptor sequences come from an adult in good health and CMV-seronegative.

The chain joins TRBV5-1 to TRBJ2-3; D may be TRBD1 or TRBD2 (6 bases each). Trimming removed 0 bases at V and 7 bases at J, with 12 bases between. The CDR3 has 14 residues. Germline V gene sequence: CDR1 SGHRS, CDR2 YFSETQ. In nucleotides, the CDR3 is TGCGCCAGCAGCTTGGAAGTGGGGGGCAATACGCAGTATTTT. Its translation is CASSLEVGGNTQYF.

The chain employs TRBV7-3 and TRBJ2-3; D remains unclear. Germline CDR1 reads SGHTA; CDR2 reads FQGTGA. The V end lost 4 bases, the J end lost 3 bases, and 5 bases lay between the germline ends. This CDR3 is 12 amino acids long. The CDR3 sequence is CASSSRTDTQYF. The CDR3 DNA reads TGTGCCAGCAGCTCAAGAACAGATACGCAGTATTTT.

This rearrangement joins TRBV30 to TRBJ1-2; 8 bases line up with TRBD1. CDR1 and CDR2 from the germline V gene are GTSNPN and SVGIG (reference sequence). Losses at the gene ends were 5 bases for V and 8 bases for J; bases not matched to a gene: 4. The CDR3 covers 11 residues. Written as DNA, the CDR3 is TGTGCCTGGGCCGGACAGGGCGGCTACACCTTC. Protein product: CAWAGQGGYTF.

This clone was detected only once. This sequence joins TRBV11-1 and TRBJ2-7, with 10 bases aligning to TRBD2. This CDR3 is 15 amino acids long. Trimming cost V 5 bases and J 2 bases; bases outside gene matches: 6. In germline, CDR1 is SGHAT, CDR2 FQDESV (reference sequence). CDR3 in DNA: TGTGCCAGCAGCAGAGAAGCGGGAGGGGCCTACGAGCAGTACTTC. The encoded protein is CASSREAGGAYEQYF.

The chain links TRBV7-9 to TRBJ2-5; 8 bases fit TRBD1. Per germline, CDR1 SEHNR and CDR2 FQNEAQ (reference sequence). The V gene end was trimmed by 1 base and the J gene end by 3 bases; junction bases not matched to a gene: 7. The CDR3 spans 16 residues. The CDR3 DNA sequence: TGTGCCAGCAGCTTAGGGACCAGACAGGGGAAAGAGACCCAGTACTTC. This translates into CASSLGTRQGKETQYF.

The chain combines TRBV19 with TRBJ2-3; 11 bases align to TRBD2. From germline, CDR1 is LNHDA and CDR2 SQIVND (reference sequence). The CDR3 totals 17 residues. V was clipped by 4 bases and J by 4 bases; unmatched bases: 10. DNA of the CDR3: TGTGCCAGTAGTAAGGGACTAGCGGTCGCTAATTCAGATACGCAGTATTTT. As protein: CASSKGLAVANSDTQYF.

The chain is built from TRBV5-1 and TRBJ2-5; D gene ambiguous. The CDR3 runs to 12 residues. Germline V gene sequence: CDR1 SGHRS, CDR2 YFSETQ. The V end was cut by 1 base, the J end by 0 bases, with 1 base between. CDR3 in amino acids: CASSLYQETQYF. DNA for the CDR3: TGCGCCAGCAGCTTGTACCAAGAGACCCAGTACTTC.

The rearrangement links TRBV5-4 to TRBJ1-1, with a possible D match to TRBD1 (5 bases). CDR3 length: 15 amino acids. From germline, CDR1 is SGHNT and CDR2 YYREEE (reference sequence). Trimming removed 1 base at V and 4 bases at J, with 14 bases between. The CDR3 loop is CASSLILGGTTEAFF. In nucleotides, the CDR3 is TGTGCCAGCAGCTTGATTCTCGGGGGTACCACTGAAGCTTTCTTT.

This clone was counted once. V gene TRBV5-6 combines with J gene TRBJ2-1; D is tentatively TRBD1 or TRBD2 (6 bases each). V lost 4 bases and J 14 bases, leaving 13 bases between the germline ends. Germline CDR1 SGHDT, CDR2 YYEEEE. The CDR3 spans 11 residues. Here the CDR3 DNA reads TGTGCCAGCAGCGCGGGACACGCGGAGTTCTTC. This encodes CASSAGHAEFF. The entire variable domain, with the rest obtained from reference TRBV5-6 and TRBJ2-1, is as follows: DAGVTQSPTHLIKTRGQQVTLRCSPKSGHDTVSWYQQALGQGPQFIFQYYEEEERQRGNFPDRFSGHQFPNYSSELNVNALLLGDSALYLCASSAGHAEFFGPGTRLTVL.

This clone was observed once. The V and J genes are TRBV27 and TRBJ2-7, with D possibly called TRBD1 or TRBD2 (5 bases each). Germline V gene lookup returns CDR1 MNHEY and CDR2 SMNVEV (reference sequence). The length of the CDR3 is 13 residues. V lost 7 bases, J lost 2 bases, and 12 bases lay in between. This CDR3 is CASTGLSPYEQYF. The CDR3 DNA sequence: TGTGCCAGCACGGGGCTTTCCCCCTACGAGCAGTACTTC.

The rearrangement joins TRBV6-6 to TRBJ2-7; TRBD1 agrees at 7 bases. The CDR3 extends over 14 amino acids. The J segment lost 3 bases and the V segment lost 6 bases, leaving 8 bases of the junction unmatched. CDR1 MNHNY and CDR2 SVGAGI come from the germline V gene (reference sequence). Here the CDR3 reads CASSQQGSGYEQYF. CDR3 coding DNA: TGTGCCAGCAGCCAACAGGGGTCAGGCTACGAGCAGTACTTC.

This chain links TRBV18 with TRBJ2-2; D not certain. Deletions cut 4 bases from V and 4 bases from J, with 7 bases between. The CDR3 length is 13 residues. Germline V gives CDR1 KGHSH, CDR2 LQKENI. CDR3 nucleotide sequence: TGTGCCAGCTCACTTTTACCCACCGGGGAGCTGTTTTTT. Its protein is CASSLLPTGELFF.

J is TRBJ2-3 and V is TRBV10-3; D ambiguous. V was trimmed by 0 bases and J by 3 bases, leaving 1 base between them. The V gene's germline CDR1 is ENHRY and CDR2 SYGVKD. CDR3 length: 12 amino acids. Here the CDR3 reads CAISESTDTQYF. CDR3 sequence (DNA): TGTGCCATCAGTGAGTCAACAGATACGCAGTATTTT.

This clone turned up a few times. The chain recombines TRBV2 with TRBJ2-7; TRBD1 is a possible D gene (5 bases). V lost 11 bases and J 4 bases, leaving 27 bases between the germline ends. The CDR3 is 16 residues long. CDR1 SNHLY and CDR2 FYNNEI come from the germline V gene. The CDR3 protein is CAGAIGPAPVGYEQYF. DNA for the CDR3: TGTGCCGGGGCGATAGGCCCGGCCCCAGTAGGTTACGAGCAGTACTTC.

The chain is built from TRBV4-1 and TRBJ2-7; possible D gene TRBD1, 6 bases. The CDR3 covers 15 residues. Germline CDR1 reads MGHRA; CDR2 reads YSYEKL. V was shortened by 1 base and J by 6 bases, with 16 bases between the two germline ends. CDR3 amino acids: CASSQGPTGRGEQYF. The CDR3 bases are TGCGCCAGCAGCCAAGGCCCAACAGGGAGAGGCGAGCAGTACTTC.

This CDR3 is CASSPRWGGNEQFF. The DNA of the CDR3 is TGTGCCAGCAGTCCACGGTGGGGTGGTAATGAGCAGTTCTTC. The chain joins TRBV6-1 to TRBJ2-1; no definite D call. This CDR3 has 14 residues. Trimming took 5 bases from V and 7 from J, leaving 15 bases between them. Germline V gene sequence: CDR1 MNHNS, CDR2 SASEGT.

The V gene is TRBV29-1, the J gene TRBJ2-3; D is undetermined. This CDR3 comprises 15 residues. CDR1 and CDR2 from the germline V gene are SQVTM and ANQGSEA. Between the trimmed V and J ends, which lost 0 bases and 2 bases, there was a span of 12 bases. DNA for the CDR3: TGCAGCGTTGAAGATATCAGGACGCACACAGATACGCAGTATTTT. Translation gives CSVEDIRTHTDTQYF.

V and J are TRBV11-1 and TRBJ1-1; TRBD1 aligns across 7 bases. The germline CDR1 and CDR2 sequences are SGHAT and FQDESV (reference sequence). V dropped 3 bases and J dropped 0; count of bases not matched to a gene: 1. The CDR3 sequence is 14 residues long. CDR3 nucleotide sequence: TGTGCCAGCAGCTTGGGACAGCTGAACACTGAAGCTTTCTTT. This codes for CASSLGQLNTEAFF.

The V gene is TRBV27, the J gene TRBJ1-5, with no clear D. V was trimmed by 3 bases and J by 0 bases, leaving 9 bases between them. The V gene's germline CDR1 is MNHEY and CDR2 SMNVEV (reference sequence). The CDR3 extends over 15 amino acids. The CDR3 nucleotides read TGTGCCAGCAGTTTCCGGAGGGATAGCAATCAGCCCCAGCATTTT. Translated: CASSFRRDSNQPQHF.

This rearrangement joins TRBV6-6 to TRBJ1-1; possible D gene TRBD1, 5 bases. The germline CDR1 and CDR2 sequences are MNHNY and SVGAGI (reference sequence). V was clipped by 2 bases and J by 7 bases, with 14 bases between them. The CDR3 is made up of 14 amino acids. The CDR3 nucleotides are TGTGCCAGCAGTTACAGCGCAGGGCAGGGTGAAGCTTTCTTT. This gives the protein CASSYSAGQGEAFF.

The CDR3 region has the DNA TGTGCCAGCAGCGTCCGGGACTACACCTACAATGAGCAGTTCTTC. Its protein product is CASSVRDYTYNEQFF. The rearrangement uses TRBV9 and TRBJ2-1; 7 bases fit TRBD2. V dropped 2 bases and J dropped 2; count of bases not matched to a gene: 4. Germline V gene data show CDR1 as SGDLS and CDR2 as YYNGEE. The CDR3 runs to 15 residues.

The chain recombines TRBV28 with TRBJ2-5; D is uncertain. CDR3 length: 16 residues. Trimming took off 3 bases at V and 2 bases at J, with 16 bases between the two ends. The V gene's germline CDR1 is MDHEN and CDR2 SYDVKM. CDR3 residues: CASSLSGPLLQETQYF. For the CDR3, the DNA is TGTGCCAGCAGTTTGTCAGGTCCATTACTACAAGAGACCCAGTACTTC.

The chain uses TRBV30 and TRBJ2-1; TRBD2 matches at 7 bases. V shed 4 bases and J 3 bases; nucleotides not matched to a gene: 15. The CDR3 is 17 residues long. CDR1 is GTSNPN, CDR2 SVGIG, per germline (reference sequence). CDR3 DNA sequence: TGTGCCTGGATAAGAGAGTGGCGGGAGTGTGTCTACAATGAGCAGTTCTTC. This encodes CAWIREWRECVYNEQFF.

This clone ranks as medium-sized. The genes are TRBV6-5 and TRBJ2-2; D is ambiguous. The CDR3 runs 13 residues. Trimming took off 6 bases at V and 5 bases at J, with 10 bases between the two ends. Germline loops: CDR1 MNHEY, CDR2 SVGAGI. The CDR3 reads CASRESATGELFF. As DNA, the CDR3 is TGTGCCAGCAGGGAGTCGGCTACCGGGGAGCTGTTTTTT.

The chain links TRBV28 to TRBJ2-7; 10 nucleotides align to TRBD1. Germline CDR1 reads MDHEN; CDR2 reads SYDVKM. The V and J ends lost 5 bases and 4 bases, in that order; junction bases with no gene match: 8. The CDR3 is made up of 15 amino acids. CDR3 loop: CASSPAGTGDYEQYF. As DNA, the CDR3 is TGTGCCAGCAGTCCCGCCGGGACAGGGGATTACGAGCAGTACTTC.